The 24 T cell receptor beta chains presented below share a single source sample, sequenced in a study of type 1 regulatory T cells. TCRdb used MiXCR to reprocess the reads, holding one entry per CDR3 protein. The sample holds approximately 97,000 distinct CDR3 sequences, about a third seen once. The sequencing sample was made of CD4+ T cells, either the whole sample or a sorted fraction (not recorded which). Source of these receptors: a human donor in good health.

The chain is built from TRBV20-1 and TRBJ2-7, with 10 bases identical to TRBD2. The V gene's germline CDR1 is DFQATT and CDR2 SNEGSKA (reference sequence). The CDR3 has 18 amino acids. With V trimmed by 0 bases and J by 2 bases, 13 bases remained unmatched. CDR3 residues: CSARDRDSGRRFTYEQYF. The DNA for the CDR3 is TGCAGTGCTAGAGATCGGGATAGCGGGAGGCGATTTACCTACGAGCAGTACTTC.

This clonotype came up a few times. The chain carries TRBV4-3 and TRBJ2-3; a weak D match, TRBD2 (5 bases). The CDR3 loop spans 14 amino acids. Germline loops: CDR1 LGHNA, CDR2 YSLEER. Trimming stripped 1 base from V and 2 bases from J, with 7 bases between. DNA of the CDR3: TGCGCCAGCAGCCAAGGACTACCCACAGATACGCAGTATTTT. It codes for CASSQGLPTDTQYF.

The chain carries TRBV30 and TRBJ2-3; tentatively, D is TRBD1 or TRBD2 (5 bases each). The CDR3 is made up of 15 amino acids. CDR1 GTSNPN and CDR2 SVGIG come from the germline V gene (reference sequence). The germline V and J ends were trimmed by 3 bases and 3 bases, with 16 bases remaining between them. The CDR3 protein is CAWSPGAGWTDTQYF. The CDR3 DNA reads TGTGCCTGGAGCCCCGGGGCAGGGTGGACAGATACGCAGTATTTT.

This chain uses TRBV20-1 with TRBJ2-5; D unclear. Germline V lookup: CDR1 DFQATT, CDR2 SNEGSKA (reference sequence). The CDR3 totals 13 residues. Deletions cut 2 bases from V and 2 bases from J, with 9 bases between. The CDR3 region is CSARHSPQETQYF. In DNA, the CDR3 is TGCAGTGCTAGACATAGCCCTCAAGAGACCCAGTACTTC.

CDR3 in DNA: TGTGCCAGTGTGGGGCAGCGAAGCTCTGGAAACACCATATATTTT. This gives the protein CASVGQRSSGNTIYF. This sequence joins TRBV19 and TRBJ1-3, with D maybe TRBD1 (5 bases). Germline V gives CDR1 LNHDA, CDR2 SQIVND (reference sequence). Deletions cut 8 bases from V and 0 bases from J, with 14 bases between. The CDR3 runs to 15 residues.

This sequence joins TRBV3-1 and TRBJ2-7; D gene ambiguous. The V gene's germline CDR1 is LGHDT and CDR2 YNNKEL (reference sequence). Trimming cost V 0 bases and J 0 bases, with 3 bases left between them. The CDR3 has 13 amino acids. The CDR3 loop is CASSQEPSYEQYF. CDR3 coding DNA: TGTGCCAGCAGCCAAGAGCCCTCCTACGAGCAGTACTTC.

This clonotype was seen a handful of times. CDR3 sequence: CASSQVGQNYNYGYTF. In DNA, the CDR3 is TGTGCCAGCAGCCAAGTAGGGCAGAATTATAACTATGGCTACACCTTC. V is TRBV3-1 and J is TRBJ1-2; no definite D call. Looked up from germline, CDR1 is LGHDT and CDR2 is YNNKEL (reference sequence). This CDR3 spans 16 amino acids. V gave up 1 base and J gave up 1 base, with 13 bases separating them.

This clonotype was counted between two and nine times. The chain's CDR3 is CASSFWGLSGNTIYF. In DNA, the CDR3 is TGTGCCAGCAGCTTCTGGGGCCTCTCTGGAAACACCATATATTTT. This sequence joins TRBV5-5 and TRBJ1-3; the D gene is possibly TRBD1 (5 bases). V lost 2 bases and J 0 bases, leaving 9 bases between the germline ends. Germline loops: CDR1 SGHKS, CDR2 YYEKEE (reference sequence). This CDR3 comprises 15 residues.

This clonotype was seen ten or more times. The rearrangement links TRBV9 to TRBJ2-5, with TRBD1 identical over 8 bases. This CDR3 comprises 16 residues. Trimming took 0 bases from V and 4 from J; bases not matched to a gene: 8. Germline CDR1 is SGDLS and CDR2 is YYNGEE. CDR3: CASSVETGTGGETQYF. DNA for the CDR3: TGTGCCAGCAGCGTAGAGACCGGGACAGGCGGAGAGACCCAGTACTTC. Using reference TRBV9 and TRBJ2-5 for the parts outside the CDR3, the full variable domain is DSGVTQTPKHLITATGQRVTLRCSPRSGDLSVYWYQQSLDQGLQFLIQYYNGEERAKGNILERFSAQQFPDLHSELNLSSLELGDSALYFCASSVETGTGGETQYFGPGTRLLVL.

This chain uses TRBV29-1 with TRBJ2-1; TRBD2 is a possible D gene (5 bases). Trimming removed 6 bases from V and 6 bases from J, with 21 bases in between. The CDR3 loop spans 15 amino acids. Germline CDR1 reads SQVTM; CDR2 reads ANQGSEA. The CDR3 sequence: CSVENIALVGNEQFF. Here the CDR3 DNA reads TGCAGCGTGGAAAATATAGCGCTAGTCGGCAATGAGCAGTTCTTC.

This clonotype was picked up a small number of times. This chain connects TRBV29-1 to TRBJ1-5; 9 bases agree with TRBD1. Germline V gene sequence: CDR1 SQVTM, CDR2 ANQGSEA. Trimming cost V 4 bases and J 4 bases; bases outside gene matches: 2. This CDR3 is 13 amino acids long. The DNA of the CDR3 is TGCAGCGTTGGGGACAGGGCTAATCAGCCCCAGCATTTT. This encodes CSVGDRANQPQHF.

This chain joins TRBV21-1 and TRBJ2-7; the DNA was not used to check the table's D call, TRBD2. TRBV21-1 is designated a pseudogene. This CDR3 is 17 amino acids long. The CDR3 loop reads CASSPAVTSFIAYEQYF. CDR3 nucleotide sequence: TGTGCCAGCAGTCCCGCCGTAACTAGCTTCATAGCCTACGAGCAGTACTTC.

The CDR3 protein is CATSDRNRAFQETQYF. Written as DNA, the CDR3 is TGTGCCACCAGTGATCGGAACAGGGCCTTCCAAGAGACCCAGTACTTC. The chain recombines TRBV24-1 with TRBJ2-5, with D possibly TRBD1 on 6 matching bases. The V gene's germline CDR1 is KGHDR and CDR2 SFDVKD. The CDR3 runs to 16 residues. Trimming pared 3 bases from V and 1 base from J, leaving 14 bases between.

The V gene is TRBV7-9, the J gene TRBJ2-1; 13 positions match TRBD2. The CDR3 extends over 15 amino acids. J gave up 8 bases and V 6 bases, and 7 bases lay outside the gene matches. Germline V lookup: CDR1 SEHNR, CDR2 FQNEAQ (reference sequence). The chain's CDR3 is CASRALAGGPHEQFF. The CDR3 region has the DNA TGTGCCAGCAGGGCACTAGCGGGAGGGCCTCATGAGCAGTTCTTC.

This clonotype appeared a single time. The chain recombines TRBV29-1 with TRBJ1-2; D ambiguous. The CDR3 has 13 amino acids. The V end lost 0 bases, the J end lost 7 bases, and 12 bases lay between the germline ends. Germline V gene data show CDR1 as SQVTM and CDR2 as ANQGSEA. The CDR3 DNA follows: TGCAGCGTTGAAGATCTCCCGGGTGGTGGCTACACCTTC. Its translation is CSVEDLPGGGYTF.

This clonotype was found a few times. At one end the junction does not follow the germline gene, possibly because of a read error. The rearrangement uses TRBV4-1 and TRBJ2-3; 10 nucleotides align to TRBD2. Germline-derived CDR1 and CDR2 are MGHRA and YSYEKL. The CDR3 spans 18 residues. CDR3 in DNA: TGCGCCAGCAGTCAAGATATGGGCGGACTAGCGGGCACAGATACGCAGTATTTT. Translating it yields CASSQDMGGLAGTDTQYF.

This chain joins TRBV20-1 and TRBJ2-7; no firm D call. From germline, CDR1 is DFQATT and CDR2 SNEGSKA (reference sequence). This CDR3 has 10 residues. The germline V and J ends were trimmed by 4 bases and 5 bases, with 6 bases remaining between them. CDR3 amino acids: CSATSHEQYF. The CDR3 nucleotides are TGCAGTGCTACGTCCCACGAGCAGTACTTC.

This clonotype was observed at least ten times. This chain joins TRBV27 and TRBJ2-1; D unclear. The CDR3 is 15 residues long. Looked up from germline, CDR1 is MNHEY and CDR2 is SMNVEV (reference sequence). V gave up 5 bases and J gave up 3 bases, with 14 bases separating them. The CDR3 spells CASSPRWQNYNEQFF. The CDR3 region has the DNA TGTGCCAGCAGTCCACGTTGGCAGAACTACAATGAGCAGTTCTTC.

The J gene is TRBJ2-1, the V gene TRBV25-1; 9 bases agree with TRBD1. CDR3 length equals 15 residues. Germline CDR1 and CDR2: MGHDK and SYGVNS. Trimming at V came to 5 bases and at J to 6 bases, leaving 8 bases not matched to a gene. The CDR3 DNA reads as TGTGCCAGCAGTATACCGGGACAGGGACGCAATGAGCAGTTCTTC. Amino acid sequence: CASSIPGQGRNEQFF.

This clonotype was observed at least ten times. The CDR3 nucleotides read TGTGCCAGCGGGGGGTCCCGGAGGGCCCTCCGGGACAATGAGCAGTTCTTC. Its translation is CASGGSRRALRDNEQFF. The V call is TRBV10-3, the J call TRBJ2-1, with TRBD2 matching over 8 bases. V lost 10 bases, J lost 5 bases, and 19 bases stayed unmatched. CDR1 is ENHRY and CDR2 is SYGVKD in the germline V gene. The CDR3 runs to 17 residues.

This chain uses TRBV7-2 with TRBJ2-3; D is tentatively TRBD1 or TRBD2 (5 bases each). Germline values: CDR1 SGHTA, CDR2 FQGNSA. Trimming pared 2 bases from V and 4 bases from J, leaving 16 bases between. The CDR3 contains 16 residues. The CDR3 DNA reads TGTGCCAGCAGCTTATCAGGGCTTAGAGGGGCAGATACGCAGTATTTT. This translates into CASSLSGLRGADTQYF.

The rearrangement uses TRBV19 and TRBJ2-5; 8 positions agree with TRBD2. In germline, CDR1 is LNHDA, CDR2 SQIVND (reference sequence). V lost 3 bases, J lost 3 bases, and 9 bases stayed unmatched. The length of the CDR3 is 16 residues. CDR3 in DNA: TGTGCCAGTAGTATCAAGTTTCTAGCGGGTGAAGAGACCCAGTACTTC. Translation gives CASSIKFLAGEETQYF.

In DNA form, the CDR3 reads TGCAGTGCCCAGACTAGCGGGAGGGCCTACGAGCAGTACTTC. Its translation: CSAQTSGRAYEQYF. The chain employs TRBV20-1 and TRBJ2-7; 14 bases are shared with TRBD2. Germline V gene lookup returns CDR1 DFQATT and CDR2 SNEGSKA (reference sequence). Trimming at V came to 6 bases and at J to 2 bases, leaving 3 bases not matched to a gene. The CDR3 totals 14 residues.

J is TRBJ2-1 and V is TRBV28, with D perhaps matching TRBD2 (6 bases). CDR3 length equals 16 residues. V was pared by 8 bases and J by 0 bases, with 17 bases between. Germline V gene sequence: CDR1 MDHEN, CDR2 SYDVKM. The CDR3 reads CASRAGRLSSYNEQFF. CDR3 nucleotide sequence: TGTGCCAGCCGGGCGGGGAGATTGAGCTCCTACAATGAGCAGTTCTTC. The full variable domain, in which reference TRBV28 and TRBJ2-1 provide the parts outside the CDR3, is DVKVTQSSRYLVKRTGEKVFLECVQDMDHENMFWYRQDPGLGLRLIYFSYDVKMKEKGDIPEGYSVSREKKERFSLILESASTNQTSMYLCASRAGRLSSYNEQFFGPGTRLTVL.